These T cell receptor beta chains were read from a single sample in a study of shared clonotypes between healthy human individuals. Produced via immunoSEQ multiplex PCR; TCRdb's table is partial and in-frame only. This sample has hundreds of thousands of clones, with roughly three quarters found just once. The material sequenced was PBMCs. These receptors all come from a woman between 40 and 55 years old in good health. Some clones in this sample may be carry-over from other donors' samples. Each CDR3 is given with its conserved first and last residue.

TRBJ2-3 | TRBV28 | CASSRGPGTSTDTQYF
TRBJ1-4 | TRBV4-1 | CASRWTALDNEKLFF
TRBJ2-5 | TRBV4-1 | CASSQLPSVPQETQYF
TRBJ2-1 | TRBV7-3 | CASGGGSSYNEQFF
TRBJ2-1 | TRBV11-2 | CASSQMGSYNEQFF
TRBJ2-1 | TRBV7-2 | CASSFSRYNEQFF
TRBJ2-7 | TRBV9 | CASSQGLAGESEQYF
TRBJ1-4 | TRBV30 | CAWSRGHSNEKLFF
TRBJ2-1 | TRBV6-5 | CASSGTGAFNEQFF
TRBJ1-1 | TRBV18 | CASSPEHPEAFF
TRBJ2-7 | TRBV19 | CASSIRGSNYEQYF
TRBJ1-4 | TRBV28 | CASSLRGNNEKLFF
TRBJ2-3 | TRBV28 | CATNDISGFTDTQYF
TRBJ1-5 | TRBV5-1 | CASSLGPGEGNQPQHF
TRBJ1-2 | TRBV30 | CAWKFGAGAGGYTF
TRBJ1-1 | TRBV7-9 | CASSFGMLNTEAFF
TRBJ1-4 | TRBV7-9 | CASSLGSGNEKLFF
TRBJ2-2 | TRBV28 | CASSFRDRVTGELFF
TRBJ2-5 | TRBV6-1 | CASSGTFQETQYF
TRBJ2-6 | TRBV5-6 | CASSPGGQNSGANVLTF
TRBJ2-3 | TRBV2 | CASGGQGRNTDTQYF
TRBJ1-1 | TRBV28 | CASSSSPQRAFF
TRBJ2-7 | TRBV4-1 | CASSQRWDRGSTYEQYF
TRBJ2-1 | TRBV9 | CASSVGANNVGNEQFF
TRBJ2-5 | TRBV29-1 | CSVSPGLGQETQYF
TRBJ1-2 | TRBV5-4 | CASSLGGNRGYTF
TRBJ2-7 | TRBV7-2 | CASSLALAGSYEQYF
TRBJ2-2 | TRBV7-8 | CASSLAGGITGELFF
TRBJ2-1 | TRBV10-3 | CAASGVNEQFF
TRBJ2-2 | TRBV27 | CASSFGDSNQGGELFF
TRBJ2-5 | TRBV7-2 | CASSLPAAGGTQYF
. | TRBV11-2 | CASSLDSSRIAYEQYF
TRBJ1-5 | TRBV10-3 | CAISTGTGTSNQPQHF
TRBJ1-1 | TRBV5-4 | CASSTTGQGGRAFF
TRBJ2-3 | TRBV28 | CASSLSAGVTDTQYF
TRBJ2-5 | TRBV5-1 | CASSSGTPEETQYF
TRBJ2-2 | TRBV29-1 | CSVGENTGELFF